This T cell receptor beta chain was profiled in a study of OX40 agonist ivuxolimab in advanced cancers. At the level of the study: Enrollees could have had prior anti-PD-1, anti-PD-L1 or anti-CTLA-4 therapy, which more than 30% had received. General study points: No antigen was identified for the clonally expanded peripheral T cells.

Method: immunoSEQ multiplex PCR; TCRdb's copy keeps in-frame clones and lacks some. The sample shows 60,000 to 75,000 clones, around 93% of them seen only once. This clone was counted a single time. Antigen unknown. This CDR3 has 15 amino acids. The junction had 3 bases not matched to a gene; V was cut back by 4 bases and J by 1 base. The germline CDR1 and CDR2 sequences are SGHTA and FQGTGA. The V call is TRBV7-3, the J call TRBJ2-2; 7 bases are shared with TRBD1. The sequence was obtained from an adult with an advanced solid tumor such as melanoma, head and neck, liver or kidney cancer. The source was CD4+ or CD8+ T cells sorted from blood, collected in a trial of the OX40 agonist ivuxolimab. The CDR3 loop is CASSSTGLNTGELFF. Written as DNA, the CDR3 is TGTGCCAGCAGCTCGACAGGGTTGAACACCGGGGAGCTGTTTTTT.